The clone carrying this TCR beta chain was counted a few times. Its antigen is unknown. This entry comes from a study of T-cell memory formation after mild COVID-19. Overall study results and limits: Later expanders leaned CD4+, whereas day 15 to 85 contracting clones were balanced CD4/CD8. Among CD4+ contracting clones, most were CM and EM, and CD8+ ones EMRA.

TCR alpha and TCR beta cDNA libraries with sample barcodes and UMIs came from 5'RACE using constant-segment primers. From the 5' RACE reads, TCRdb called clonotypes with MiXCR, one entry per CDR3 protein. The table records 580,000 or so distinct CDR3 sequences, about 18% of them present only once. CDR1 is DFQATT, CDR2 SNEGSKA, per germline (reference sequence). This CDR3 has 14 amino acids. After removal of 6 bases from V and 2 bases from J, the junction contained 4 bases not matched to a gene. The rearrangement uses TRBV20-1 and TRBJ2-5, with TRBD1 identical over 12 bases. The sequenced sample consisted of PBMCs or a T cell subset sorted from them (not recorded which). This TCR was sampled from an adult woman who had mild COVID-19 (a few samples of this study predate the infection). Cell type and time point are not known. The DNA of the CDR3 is TGCAGTGCGGGGGACAGGGGGCTGCAAGAGACCCAGTACTTC. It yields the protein CSAGDRGLQETQYF.